This T cell receptor beta chain was recovered during a study of blood T cell repertoires in COVID-19. The overall study: COVID-19 samples collected from the United States, Italy and Spain covered acute and convalescent phases. Sources were T cells, B-cell-depleted T cells, or PBMCs; the material itself was cDNA or gDNA.

Per the original data handling: By means of reference gene primer amplification, nucleated cell counts were estimated. Data came from immunoSEQ multiplex PCR; TCRdb stores just in-frame clones and leaves some out. That table furnishes V, J and clone size, whereas the DNA furnished D and trimming. The sample includes 240,000 or so clones, around 88% of them seen just once. The study recruited people aged 18 to 89 years across about two dozen US areas. The CDR3 length is 14 residues. Germline V CDR1 and CDR2: LGHDT, YNNKEL (reference sequence). The V end was cut by 2 bases, the J end by 5 bases, with 13 bases between.

The chain recombines TRBV3-1 (or the pseudogene TRBV3-2) with TRBJ2-7; D is possibly TRBD1 (6 bases). Sequencing was performed on PBMCs or T cells enriched from blood (not recorded which). This sequence was found in a woman aged 40-49 years with acute COVID-19. CDR3 sequence (DNA): TGTGCCAGCAGCCAACAGGGGACCGAAAACGAGCAGTACTTC. This sequence encodes CASSQQGTENEQYF.